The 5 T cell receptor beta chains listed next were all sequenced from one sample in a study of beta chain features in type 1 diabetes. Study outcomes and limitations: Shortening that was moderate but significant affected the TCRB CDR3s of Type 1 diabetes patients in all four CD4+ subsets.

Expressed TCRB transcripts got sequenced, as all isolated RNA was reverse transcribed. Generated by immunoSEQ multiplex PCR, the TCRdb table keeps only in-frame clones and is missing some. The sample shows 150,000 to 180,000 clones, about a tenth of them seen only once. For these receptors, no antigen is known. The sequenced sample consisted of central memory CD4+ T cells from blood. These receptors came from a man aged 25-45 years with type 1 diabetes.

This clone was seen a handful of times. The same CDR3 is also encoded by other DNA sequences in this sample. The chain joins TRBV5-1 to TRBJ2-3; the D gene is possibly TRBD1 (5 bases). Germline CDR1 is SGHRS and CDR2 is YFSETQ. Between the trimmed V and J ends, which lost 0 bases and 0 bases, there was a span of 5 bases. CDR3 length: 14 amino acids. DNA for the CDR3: TGCGCCAGCAGCTTGGGACAGAGCACAGATACGCAGTATTTT. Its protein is CASSLGQSTDTQYF.

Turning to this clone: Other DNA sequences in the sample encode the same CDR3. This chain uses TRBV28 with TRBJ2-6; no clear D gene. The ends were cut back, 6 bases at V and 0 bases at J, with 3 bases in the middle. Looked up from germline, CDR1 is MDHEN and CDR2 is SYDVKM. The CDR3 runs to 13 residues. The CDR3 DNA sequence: TGTGCCAGCAGACTCTCTGGGGCCAACGTCCTGACTTTC. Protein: CASRLSGANVLTF. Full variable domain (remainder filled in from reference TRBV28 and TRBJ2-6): DVKVTQSSRYLVKRTGEKVFLECVQDMDHENMFWYRQDPGLGLRLIYFSYDVKMKEKGDIPEGYSVSREKKERFSLILESASTNQTSMYLCASRLSGANVLTFGAGSRLTVL.

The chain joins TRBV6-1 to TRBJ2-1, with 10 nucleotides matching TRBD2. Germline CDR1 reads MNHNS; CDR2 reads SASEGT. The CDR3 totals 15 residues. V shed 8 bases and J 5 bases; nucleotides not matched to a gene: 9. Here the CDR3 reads CASYTGTSVNNEQFF. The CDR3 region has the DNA TGTGCCAGCTATACCGGGACTAGCGTTAACAATGAGCAGTTCTTC.

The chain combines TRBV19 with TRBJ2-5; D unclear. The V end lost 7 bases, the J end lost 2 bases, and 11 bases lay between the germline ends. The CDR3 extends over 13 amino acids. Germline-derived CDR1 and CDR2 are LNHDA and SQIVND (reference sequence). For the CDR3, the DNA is TGTGCCAGTAAGTCAACAGCTCAAGAGACCCAGTACTTC. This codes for CASKSTAQETQYF.

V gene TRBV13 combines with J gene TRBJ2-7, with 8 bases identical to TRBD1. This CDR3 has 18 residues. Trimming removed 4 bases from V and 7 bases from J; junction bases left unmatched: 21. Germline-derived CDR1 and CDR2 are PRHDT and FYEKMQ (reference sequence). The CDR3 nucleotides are TGTGCCAGCAGCTCCGACAGGGGCGATTACGGAGGTGGATTTGAGCAGTACTTC. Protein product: CASSSDRGDYGGGFEQYF.